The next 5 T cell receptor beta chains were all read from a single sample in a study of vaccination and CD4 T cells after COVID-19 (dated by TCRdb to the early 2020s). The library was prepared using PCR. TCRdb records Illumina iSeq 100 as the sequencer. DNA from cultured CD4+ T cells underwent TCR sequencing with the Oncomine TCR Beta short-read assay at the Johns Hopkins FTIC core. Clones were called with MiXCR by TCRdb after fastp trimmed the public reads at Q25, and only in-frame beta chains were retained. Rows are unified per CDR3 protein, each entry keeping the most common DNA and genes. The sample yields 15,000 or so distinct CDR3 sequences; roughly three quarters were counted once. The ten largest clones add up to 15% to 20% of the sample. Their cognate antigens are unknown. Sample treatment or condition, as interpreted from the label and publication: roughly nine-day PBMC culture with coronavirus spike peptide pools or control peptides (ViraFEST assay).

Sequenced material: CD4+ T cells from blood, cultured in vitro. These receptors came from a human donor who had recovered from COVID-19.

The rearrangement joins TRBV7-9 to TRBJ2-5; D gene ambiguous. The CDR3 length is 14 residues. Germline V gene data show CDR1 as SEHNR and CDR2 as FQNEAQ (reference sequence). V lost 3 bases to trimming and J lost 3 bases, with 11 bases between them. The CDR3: CASSLASVEETQYF. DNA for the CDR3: TGTGCCAGCAGCTTGGCGTCGGTTGAAGAGACCCAGTACTTC.

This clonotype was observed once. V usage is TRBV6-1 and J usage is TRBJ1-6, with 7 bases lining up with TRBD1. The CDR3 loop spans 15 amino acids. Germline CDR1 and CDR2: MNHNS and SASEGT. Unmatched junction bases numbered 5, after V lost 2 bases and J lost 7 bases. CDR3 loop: CASSEYRGWNSPLHF. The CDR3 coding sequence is TGTGCCAGCAGTGAATACAGGGGATGGAATTCACCCCTCCACTTT.

The CDR3 loop reads CASSKGGSGTDTQYF. The DNA for the CDR3 is TGCGCCAGCAGCAAAGGGGGCAGTGGCACAGATACGCAGTATTTT. The chain employs TRBV10-1 and TRBJ2-3, with TRBD1 identical over 7 bases. Germline CDR1 reads WNHNN; CDR2 reads SYGVQD (reference sequence). V shed 6 bases, J shed 1 base, and the junction held 7 bases outside the gene matches. CDR3 length equals 15 residues.

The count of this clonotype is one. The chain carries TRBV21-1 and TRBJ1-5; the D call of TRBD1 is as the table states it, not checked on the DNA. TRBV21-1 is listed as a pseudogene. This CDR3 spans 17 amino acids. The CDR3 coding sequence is TGTGCCAGCAGCGCCGGGACAGGGGGCTATAGCAATCAGCCCCAGCATTTT. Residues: CASSAGTGGYSNQPQHF.

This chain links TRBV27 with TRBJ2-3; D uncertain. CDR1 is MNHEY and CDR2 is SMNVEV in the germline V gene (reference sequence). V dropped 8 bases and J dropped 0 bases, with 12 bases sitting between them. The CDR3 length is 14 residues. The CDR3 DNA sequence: TGTGCCAGCTGTCCTGCCGGGAGCACAGATACGCAGTATTTT. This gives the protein CASCPAGSTDTQYF.